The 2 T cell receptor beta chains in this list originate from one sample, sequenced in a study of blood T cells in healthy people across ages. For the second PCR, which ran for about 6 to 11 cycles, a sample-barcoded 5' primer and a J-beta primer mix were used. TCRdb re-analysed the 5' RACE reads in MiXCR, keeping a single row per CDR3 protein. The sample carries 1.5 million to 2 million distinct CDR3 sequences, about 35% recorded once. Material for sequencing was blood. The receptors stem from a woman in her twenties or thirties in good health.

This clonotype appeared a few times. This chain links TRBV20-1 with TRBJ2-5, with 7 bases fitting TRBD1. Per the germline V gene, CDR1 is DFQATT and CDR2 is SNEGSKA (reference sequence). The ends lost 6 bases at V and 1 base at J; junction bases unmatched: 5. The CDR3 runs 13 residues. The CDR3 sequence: CSARQGPQETQYF. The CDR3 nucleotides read TGCAGTGCAAGACAGGGCCCCCAAGAGACCCAGTACTTC.

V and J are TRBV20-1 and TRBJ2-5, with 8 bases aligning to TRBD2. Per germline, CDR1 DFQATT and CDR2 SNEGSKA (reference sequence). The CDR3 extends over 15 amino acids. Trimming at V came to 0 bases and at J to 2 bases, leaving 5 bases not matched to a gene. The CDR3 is CSARDGAGGQETQYF. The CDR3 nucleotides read TGCAGTGCTAGAGATGGGGCGGGGGGACAAGAGACCCAGTACTTC.